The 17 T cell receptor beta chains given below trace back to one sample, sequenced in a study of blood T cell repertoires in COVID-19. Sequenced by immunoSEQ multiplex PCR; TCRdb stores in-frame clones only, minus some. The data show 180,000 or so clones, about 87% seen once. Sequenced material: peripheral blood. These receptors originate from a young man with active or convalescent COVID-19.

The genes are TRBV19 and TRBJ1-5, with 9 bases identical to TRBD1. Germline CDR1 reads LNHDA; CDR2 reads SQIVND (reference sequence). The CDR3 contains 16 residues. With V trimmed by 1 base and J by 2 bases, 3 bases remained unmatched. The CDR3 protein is CASSIVTGGRNQPQHF. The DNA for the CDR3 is TGTGCCAGTAGTATAGTCACAGGGGGCCGCAATCAGCCCCAGCATTTT.

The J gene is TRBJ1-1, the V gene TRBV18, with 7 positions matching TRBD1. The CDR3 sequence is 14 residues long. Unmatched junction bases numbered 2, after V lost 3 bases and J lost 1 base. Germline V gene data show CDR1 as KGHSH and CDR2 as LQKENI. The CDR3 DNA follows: TGTGCCAGCTCACCGACAGGGTGGAACACTGAAGCTTTCTTT. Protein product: CASSPTGWNTEAFF.

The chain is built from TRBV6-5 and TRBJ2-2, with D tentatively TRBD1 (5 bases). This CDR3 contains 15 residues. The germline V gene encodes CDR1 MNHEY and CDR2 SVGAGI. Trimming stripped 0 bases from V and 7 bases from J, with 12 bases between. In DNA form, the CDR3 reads TGTGCCAGCAGTTACTCGGCCAGGGCCGGCGGGGAGCTGTTTTTT. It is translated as CASSYSARAGGELFF.

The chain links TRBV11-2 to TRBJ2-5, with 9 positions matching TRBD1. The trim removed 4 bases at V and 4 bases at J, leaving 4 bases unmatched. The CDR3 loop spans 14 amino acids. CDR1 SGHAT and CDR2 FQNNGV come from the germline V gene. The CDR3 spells CASSSWTGAETQYF. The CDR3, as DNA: TGTGCCAGCAGCTCATGGACAGGGGCAGAGACCCAGTACTTC.

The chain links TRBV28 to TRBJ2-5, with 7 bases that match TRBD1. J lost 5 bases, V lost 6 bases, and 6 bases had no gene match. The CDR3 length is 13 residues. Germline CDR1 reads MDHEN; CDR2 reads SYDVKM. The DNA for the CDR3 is TGTGCCAGCAGGTCGACAGGGTTGGAGACCCAGTACTTC. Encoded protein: CASRSTGLETQYF.

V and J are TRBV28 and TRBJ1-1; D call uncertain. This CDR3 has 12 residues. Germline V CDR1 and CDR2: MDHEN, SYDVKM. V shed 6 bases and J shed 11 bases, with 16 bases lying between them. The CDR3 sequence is CASSPVLPMAFF. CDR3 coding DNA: TGTGCCAGCAGCCCGGTCTTGCCCATGGCTTTCTTT.

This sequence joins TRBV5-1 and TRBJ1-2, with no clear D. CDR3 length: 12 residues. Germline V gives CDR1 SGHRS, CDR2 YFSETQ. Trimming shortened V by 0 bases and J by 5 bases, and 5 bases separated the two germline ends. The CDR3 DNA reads TGCGCCAGCAGCTTGGAAGAGTATGGCTACACCTTC. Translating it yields CASSLEEYGYTF. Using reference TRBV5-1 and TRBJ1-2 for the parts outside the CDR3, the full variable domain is KAGVTQTPRYLIKTRGQQVTLSCSPISGHRSVSWYQQTPGQGLQFLFEYFSETQRNKGNFPGRFSGRQFSNSRSEMNVSTLELGDSALYLCASSLEEYGYTFGSGTRLTVV.

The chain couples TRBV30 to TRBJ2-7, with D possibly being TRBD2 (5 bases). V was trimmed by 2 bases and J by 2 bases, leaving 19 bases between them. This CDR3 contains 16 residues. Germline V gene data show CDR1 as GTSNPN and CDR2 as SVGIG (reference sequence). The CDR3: CAWSPPRVVLAYEQYF. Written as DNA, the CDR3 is TGTGCCTGGAGTCCCCCGAGGGTGGTCCTTGCCTACGAGCAGTACTTC.

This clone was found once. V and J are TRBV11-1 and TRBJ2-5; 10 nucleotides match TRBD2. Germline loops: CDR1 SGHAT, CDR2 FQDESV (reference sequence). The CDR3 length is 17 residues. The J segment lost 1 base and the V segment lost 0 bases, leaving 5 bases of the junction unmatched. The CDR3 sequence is CASSLAGLANSQETQYF. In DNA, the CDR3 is TGTGCCAGCAGCTTAGCGGGACTAGCGAATTCCCAAGAGACCCAGTACTTC.

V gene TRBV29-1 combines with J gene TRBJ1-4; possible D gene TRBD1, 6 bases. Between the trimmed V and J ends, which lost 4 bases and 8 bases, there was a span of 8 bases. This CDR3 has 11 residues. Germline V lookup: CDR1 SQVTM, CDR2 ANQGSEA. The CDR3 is CSVGGGEKLFF. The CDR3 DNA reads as TGCAGCGTTGGAGGGGGAGAAAAACTGTTTTTT.

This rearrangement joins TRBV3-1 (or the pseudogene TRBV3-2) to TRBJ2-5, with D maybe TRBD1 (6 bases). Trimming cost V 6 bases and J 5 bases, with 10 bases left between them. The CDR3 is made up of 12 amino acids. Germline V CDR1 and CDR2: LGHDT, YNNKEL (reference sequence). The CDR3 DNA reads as TGTGCCAGCAGAGACAGGTATGAGACCCAGTACTTC. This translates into CASRDRYETQYF.

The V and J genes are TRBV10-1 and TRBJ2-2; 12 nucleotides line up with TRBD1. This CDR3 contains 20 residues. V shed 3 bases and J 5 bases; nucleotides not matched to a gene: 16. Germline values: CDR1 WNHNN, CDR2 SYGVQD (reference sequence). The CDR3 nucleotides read TGCGCCAGCAGTGATCCGGGACAGGGGGCCGGGAATTTACGGACCGGGGAGCTGTTTTTT. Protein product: CASSDPGQGAGNLRTGELFF.

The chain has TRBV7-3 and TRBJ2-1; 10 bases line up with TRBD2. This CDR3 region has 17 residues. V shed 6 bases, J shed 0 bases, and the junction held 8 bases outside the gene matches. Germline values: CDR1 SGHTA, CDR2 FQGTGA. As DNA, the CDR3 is TGTGCCAGCAGTTGGGGAGCTAGCGGGAGCTCCTACAATGAGCAGTTCTTC. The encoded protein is CASSWGASGSSYNEQFF.

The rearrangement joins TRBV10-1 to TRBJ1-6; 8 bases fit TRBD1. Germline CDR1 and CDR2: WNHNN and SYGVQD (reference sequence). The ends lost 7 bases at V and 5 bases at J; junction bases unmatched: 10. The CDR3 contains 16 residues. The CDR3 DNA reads TGCGCCAGCACCCGACCGCAGGGGGCGGATAATTCACCCCTCCACTTT. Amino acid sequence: CASTRPQGADNSPLHF.

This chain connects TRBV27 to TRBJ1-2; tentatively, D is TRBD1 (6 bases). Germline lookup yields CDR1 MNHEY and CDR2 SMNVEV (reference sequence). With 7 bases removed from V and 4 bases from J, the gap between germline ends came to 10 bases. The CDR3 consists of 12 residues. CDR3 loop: CASTSRGYGYTF. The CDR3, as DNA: TGTGCCAGCACATCCAGGGGCTATGGCTACACCTTC.

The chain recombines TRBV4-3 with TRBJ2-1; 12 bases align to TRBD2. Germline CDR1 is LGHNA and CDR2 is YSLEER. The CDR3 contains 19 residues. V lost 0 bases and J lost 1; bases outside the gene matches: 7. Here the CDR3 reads CASSQDRRGLAGSYNEQFF. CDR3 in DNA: TGCGCCAGCAGCCAAGATCGGAGAGGACTAGCGGGATCCTACAATGAGCAGTTCTTC.

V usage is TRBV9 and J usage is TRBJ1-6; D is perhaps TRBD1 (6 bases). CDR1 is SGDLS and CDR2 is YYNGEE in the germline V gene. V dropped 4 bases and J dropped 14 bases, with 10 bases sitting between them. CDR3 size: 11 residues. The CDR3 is CASSPGQSLHF. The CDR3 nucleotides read TGTGCCAGCAGCCCCGGACAGTCCCTCCACTTT.